The following is a T cell receptor (beta chain) sequence with its context. This receptor's antigen is unknown. One base away there is no much larger clone; base qualities are not given. The protocol used for the library was the immunoSEQ multiplex PCR assay. The immuneACCESS repertoire file appears here via TCRdb, limited to in-frame rearrangements. These files lack a portion of the clones; in checked studies, under half of the deficit traces to unresolved V genes, and the cause of the others is not known. This sample holds fewer than 60,000 clones; 80% to 95% were observed only once. The top ten clonotypes cover over 5% of the sample. This sample was included in a study of T cell changes during pregnancy in multiple sclerosis (dated by TCRdb to between 2018 and 2021). Study-wide context: The study looked at changes in the T cell repertoire across pregnancy in women with multiple sclerosis.

A distance of 8 bases separates the germline ends of V and J, which lose 11 bases and 1 base respectively. From a lookup of the germline V gene, CDR1 and CDR2 are MNHNS and SASEGT. CDR3 length: 11 amino acids, cysteine to phenylalanine. Just CDR3 DNA is preserved here, 33 bases in frame from base 1. This sequence originates from a female donor in good health, enrolled as a control in a pregnancy study. This sample comprised peripheral blood, obtained in the third trimester of pregnancy. The chain is encoded by TRBV6-1 joined to TRBJ1-1; the D gene lacks a confident call. The nucleotides are TGTGCCGTTGTCAGGAACACTGAAGCTTTCTTT. Its product reads: CAVVRNTEAFF.